This TCR beta chain was sequenced in a study of T cell changes during pregnancy in multiple sclerosis (dated by TCRdb to 2018 to 2020). Background for the entire study: In women with multiple sclerosis, the researchers looked at how the T cell repertoire shifted as pregnancy progressed.

Concerning this clone itself: Its antigen has not been determined. Nothing much larger sits one base from this clone, and base qualities are not available.

Libraries came from the immunoSEQ multiplex PCR assay. This is the immuneACCESS table as TCRdb keeps it, with only in-frame sequences that have V and J called. A part of the clones is gone; compared with another copy, unresolved V genes explain less than half, and the rest is unexplained. The table for this sample lists 60,000 to 75,000 clones; over 85% of them were counted only once. The biggest ten clones account for roughly 3% of the sample. Sequences were derived from CD8+ T cells from peripheral blood mononuclear cells, sampled in the second trimester of pregnancy. The sequence was collected from a female donor with multiple sclerosis, enrolled in a pregnancy study.

The DNA reads as follows: TGTGCCAGCAGCTTCCGTGGGGACAGCGAGCAGTACTTC. Translated, it reads CASSFRGDSEQYF. The chain is made from TRBV7-9 and TRBJ2-7; TRBD1 aligns with 7 central bases. Unmatched junction bases come to 5, with V trimmed by 3 bases and J by 6 bases. The CDR3, cysteine through phenylalanine, is 13 amino acids long. Only CDR3 DNA is held: 39 bases, read in frame from base 1. The germline V gene (reference sequence) gives CDR1 as SEHNR and CDR2 as FQNEAQ.